These 12 T cell receptor beta chains were sequenced from one sample in a study of spatial heterogeneity in lung cancer. A single record per CDR3 protein comes from TCRdb applying MiXCR to the 5' RACE reads. The table records about 56,000 distinct CDR3 sequences, 8.4% of them present only once. As for time point: sample taken at primary tumor resection. The sequenced material consisted of unsorted whole RNA from tumor, nontumor lung or frozen PBMC. Sequenced material: PBMCs, taken at surgery. The receptors here all came from a female donor with early-stage non-small cell lung cancer.

This chain joins TRBV20-1 and TRBJ2-6; D may correspond to TRBD1 or TRBD2 (5 bases each). In germline, CDR1 is DFQATT, CDR2 SNEGSKA (reference sequence). V dropped 3 bases and J dropped 0 bases, with 12 bases sitting between them. This CDR3 is 16 amino acids long. The CDR3 nucleotides read TGCAGTGCTAGGGGACCGCCCTCCTCTGGGGCCAACGTCCTGACTTTC. Protein: CSARGPPSSGANVLTF.

This clonotype came up many times. The rearrangement uses TRBV29-1 and TRBJ2-7; D assignment may be TRBD1 or TRBD2 (5 bases each). With 4 bases removed from V and 5 bases from J, the gap between germline ends came to 12 bases. In germline, CDR1 is SQVTM, CDR2 ANQGSEA. The CDR3 is 12 residues long. CDR3: CSVVRDPHEQYF. CDR3 sequence (DNA): TGCAGCGTTGTCAGGGACCCCCACGAGCAGTACTTC.

This clonotype has just a few counts. The V gene is TRBV20-1, the J gene TRBJ2-4, with D perhaps matching TRBD2 (5 bases). Looked up from germline, CDR1 is DFQATT and CDR2 is SNEGSKA (reference sequence). The CDR3 has 16 residues. Trimming cost V 5 bases and J 4 bases, with 21 bases left between them. The CDR3 reads CSAERNVGEVKNIQYF. The DNA for the CDR3 is TGCAGTGCTGAGAGAAACGTGGGAGAGGTTAAAAACATTCAGTACTTC.

This chain links TRBV30 with TRBJ1-1; D may be TRBD1 (5 bases). V was cut by 2 bases and J by 9 bases, with 16 bases left in between. CDR3 length equals 13 residues. In germline, CDR1 is GTSNPN, CDR2 SVGIG (reference sequence). CDR3 nucleotides: TGTGCCTGGAGTTCCACCCGGGGGACGCAAGCTTTCTTT. This codes for CAWSSTRGTQAFF.

This clonotype has ten or more counts. The rearrangement joins TRBV29-1 to TRBJ2-1, with D possibly being TRBD2 (5 bases). Germline V gives CDR1 SQVTM, CDR2 ANQGSEA. The CDR3 consists of 11 residues. Trimming stripped 7 bases from V and 9 bases from J, with 13 bases between. DNA of the CDR3: TGCAGCGCCCCCACCGGGATTGAGCAGTTCTTC. This encodes CSAPTGIEQFF.

V and J are TRBV6-4 and TRBJ2-1; D is unclear. The CDR3 has 14 residues. Germline loops: CDR1 MRHNA, CDR2 SNTAGT. V lost 7 bases and J 0 bases, leaving 10 bases between the germline ends. DNA of the CDR3: TGTGCCAGCAAGGCGGAAAGCTCCTACAATGAGCAGTTCTTC. Its protein product is CASKAESSYNEQFF.

This chain links TRBV19 with TRBJ2-5; D might be TRBD2 (5 bases). V lost 5 bases and J 5 bases, leaving 18 bases between the germline ends. Per germline, CDR1 LNHDA and CDR2 SQIVND (reference sequence). This CDR3 comprises 15 residues. CDR3 protein: CASSPPFGGRETQYF. As DNA, the CDR3 is TGTGCCAGTAGTCCTCCATTCGGAGGTAGGGAGACCCAGTACTTC.

The chain uses TRBV5-1 and TRBJ2-7, with 8 bases lining up with TRBD1. CDR3 length: 17 amino acids. Trimming took 0 bases from V and 2 from J; bases not matched to a gene: 10. CDR1 SGHRS and CDR2 YFSETQ come from the germline V gene. As DNA, the CDR3 is TGCGCCAGCAGCTTGGGTTCCTCGACAGGGGTCACCTACGAGCAGTACTTC. It codes for CASSLGSSTGVTYEQYF.

The J gene is TRBJ1-6, the V gene TRBV5-1; TRBD1 might be the D (6 bases). The CDR3 has 14 residues. Germline lookup yields CDR1 SGHRS and CDR2 YFSETQ. V lost 4 bases and J lost 5, with 10 bases in between. The CDR3 loop is CASSADRNNSPLHF. Here the CDR3 DNA reads TGCGCCAGCAGCGCTGACAGGAATAATTCACCCCTCCACTTT.

V gene TRBV4-2 combines with J gene TRBJ2-1, with 9 bases that match TRBD2. The junction had 3 bases not matched to a gene; V was cut back by 1 base and J by 2 bases. CDR1 LGHNA and CDR2 YNFKEQ come from the germline V gene. This CDR3 is built from 16 residues. CDR3 residues: CASSQGSGGPYNEQFF. The DNA for the CDR3 is TGTGCCAGCAGCCAAGGGAGCGGGGGGCCCTACAATGAGCAGTTCTTC.

This clonotype was observed many times. One junction end disagrees with the germline gene, perhaps due to a read error. The rearrangement uses TRBV4-2 and TRBJ1-2; tentative D call: TRBD1 (5 bases). Germline V CDR1 and CDR2: LGHNA, YNFKEQ. The CDR3 is 14 amino acids. The CDR3, as DNA: TGTGCCAGCAGCCAGACCGGGACTAACTATGGCTACATCTTC. Its protein is CASSQTGTNYGYIF.

This clonotype was counted between two and nine times. The V and J genes are TRBV7-2 and TRBJ1-5, with D unresolved. V was cut by 2 bases and J by 5 bases, with 13 bases left in between. The germline V gene encodes CDR1 SGHTA and CDR2 FQGNSA. This CDR3 spans 15 amino acids. The CDR3 loop reads CASSLIPRSYQPQHF. CDR3 nucleotides: TGTGCCAGCAGCTTAATCCCAAGGTCTTATCAGCCCCAGCATTTT.